These T cell receptor beta chains were read from a single sample in a study of T cells in Graves' hyperthyroidism and ophthalmopathy. TCRdb processed the multiplex PCR reads anew with MiXCR; each CDR3 protein has one entry. The sample has about 340,000 distinct CDR3 sequences, roughly a fifth seen once. Specimen: blood. These receptors were taken from a woman between 50 and 59 years old with Graves' hyperthyroidism. Both conserved end residues are part of each CDR3. Fields, in order: CDR3 length, D gene, J gene, V gene, clone size, CDR3 DNA, CDR3 protein. D genes are given only for firm matches. Expanded clones are given a class, and other clones once, few, many or no size at all.

>15|-|TRBJ1-5|TRBV28|many
TGTGCCAGCAGTTTAGTCCCAGGGAGCAATCAGCCCCAGCATTTT
CASSLVPGSNQPQHF
>14|TRBD1|TRBJ1-2|TRBV2|many
TGTGCCAGCAAAAGACAGGGAACTAACTATGGCTACACCTTC
CASKRQGTNYGYTF
>16|TRBD1|TRBJ1-2|TRBV14|-
TGTGCCAGCAGCCAAGATTGGCTCAGGGGGCAGAGCGGCTACACCTTC
CASSQDWLRGQSGYTF
>14|TRBD1|TRBJ1-2|TRBV2|many
TGTGCCAGCAGTGAAACAGGGGGGGACTATGGCTACACCTTC
CASSETGGDYGYTF
>14|TRBD1|TRBJ1-1|TRBV3-1|many
TGTGCCAGCAGCCACCGACAGGGTGGTACTGAAGCTTTCTTT
CASSHRQGGTEAFF
>11|-|TRBJ1-1|TRBV2|many
TGTGCCAGCAGTGTAATCACTGAAGCTTTCTTT
CASSVITEAFF
>18|-|TRBJ2-1|TRBV5-1|many
TGCGCCAGCAGCTTCGGGCAGGGGAGAGGGGGACGGATTGATGAGCAGTTCTTC
CASSFGQGRGGRIDEQFF
>17|TRBD2|TRBJ2-5|TRBV27|-
TGTGCCAGCAGTTCGCTCCTAGGGACTAGGGCCCTGGAGACCCAGTACTTC
CASSSLLGTRALETQYF
>15|TRBD1|TRBJ2-4|TRBV20-1|few
TGCAGTGCTAGTATTGCAGGGGGCGGCAAAAACATTCAGTACTTC
CSASIAGGGKNIQYF
>12|-|TRBJ1-2|TRBV24-1|many
TGTGCCACCAGTGACAGGCGCGATGGCTACACCTTC
CATSDRRDGYTF
>13|-|TRBJ1-6|TRBV11-2|many
TGTGCCAGCAGCTGGACAGATAATTCACCCCTCCACTTT
CASSWTDNSPLHF
>13|-|TRBJ2-7|TRBV12-3/TRBV12-4|many
TGTGCCAGCAGTTCCGTCTACGACTACGAGCAGTACTTC
CASSSVYDYEQYF
>13|-|TRBJ2-5|TRBV7-3|-
TGTGCCAGCAGCCTGAACAGGGAAGAGACCCAGTACTTC
CASSLNREETQYF
>15|-|TRBJ1-2|TRBV2|-
TGTGCCAGCAGCTTAGCTCGGACCACAGGGTATGGCTACACCTTC
CASSLARTTGYGYTF
>14|-|TRBJ2-4|TRBV20-1|many
TGCAGTGCTAGACAGCCGCTAGCCAAAAACATTCAGTACTTC
CSARQPLAKNIQYF
>14|TRBD1|TRBJ2-7|TRBV11-2|-
TGTGCCAGCAGCCGGGACAGGGGGCAATACGAGCAGTACTTC
CASSRDRGQYEQYF
>19|TRBD2|TRBJ2-5|TRBV12-3/TRBV12-4|few
TGTGCCAGCAGTTTAGCGCGGGGGGGTTTTCCCCATGGCCAAGAGACCCAGTACTTC
CASSLARGGFPHGQETQYF
>15|-|TRBJ1-6|TRBV4-1|-
TGCGCCAGCAGCCAAGAAGGAGGGGATAATTCACCCCTCCACTTT
CASSQEGGDNSPLHF
>16|TRBD2|TRBJ2-7|TRBV28|many
TGTGCCAGCAGTTCCCCGTCCGGGACTAGCGGGAGGTCTCAGTACTTC
CASSSPSGTSGRSQYF
>15|TRBD2|TRBJ2-2|TRBV4-1|-
TGCGCCAGCAGCCAGCAGAGCGGGAGTACCGGGGAGCTGTTTTTT
CASSQQSGSTGELFF